This is a list of T cell receptor beta chains from one sample in a study of T cell responses to AZD1222 COVID-19 vaccine. Using immunoSEQ multiplex PCR, the repertoire was profiled, and TCRdb retains in-frame clones only, with some absent. The data contain 98,000 or so clones, about nine tenths of them singletons. The sample here was peripheral blood, taken 28 days after the second AZD1222 dose. These receptors all come from an adult who received the AZD1222 COVID-19 vaccine. The CDR3 runs from the conserved cysteine through the conserved F or W. A D gene is named only where the DNA matches it firmly. Expanded clones are given a class, and other clones once, few, many or no size at all.

V: TRBV20-1; D: .; size: .; J: TRBJ1-2; CDR3: CRDYGYTF; DNA: TGCAGAGACTATGGCTACACCTTC
V: TRBV7-9; D: .; size: .; J: TRBJ1-1; CDR3: CASSLGARGRDEAFF; DNA: TGTGCCAGCAGCTTAGGGGCCCGGGGAAGGGACGAAGCTTTCTTT
V: TRBV6-1; D: .; size: .; J: TRBJ1-2; CDR3: CASSEQGSRGYTF; DNA: TGTGCCAGCAGTGAACAGGGGTCCCGTGGCTACACCTTC
V: TRBV28; D: .; size: .; J: TRBJ1-5; CDR3: CASSLWNNQPQHF; DNA: TGTGCCAGCAGTTTATGGAACAATCAGCCCCAGCATTTT
V: TRBV20-1; D: .; size: .; J: TRBJ2-1; CDR3: CSAPSASEQFF; DNA: TGCAGTGCCCCTAGCGCCAGTGAGCAGTTCTTC
V: TRBV6-5; D: .; size: .; J: TRBJ1-1; CDR3: CASIRREFPGEAFF; DNA: TGTGCCAGCATAAGAAGGGAGTTCCCAGGTGAAGCTTTCTTT
V: TRBV18; D: .; size: .; J: TRBJ2-7; CDR3: CASSPRAGTGYEQYF; DNA: TGTGCCAGCTCACCTCGCGCGGGAACAGGCTACGAGCAGTACTTC
V: TRBV2; D: .; size: .; J: TRBJ1-4; CDR3: CASRARPRGDEKLFF; DNA: TGTGCCAGCAGAGCCCGGCCCAGAGGGGATGAAAAACTGTTTTTT
V: TRBV2; D: TRBD2; size: .; J: TRBJ2-5; CDR3: CASQGLAGETQYF; DNA: TGTGCCAGCCAAGGACTAGCGGGAGAGACCCAGTACTTC
V: TRBV7-6; D: TRBD2; size: .; J: TRBJ2-2; CDR3: CASSFGAGRTGELFF; DNA: TGTGCCAGCAGCTTCGGAGCGGGGAGGACCGGGGAGCTGTTTTTT
V: TRBV5-1; D: .; size: .; J: TRBJ2-3; CDR3: CASSLEGRRADTQYF; DNA: TGCGCCAGCAGCTTGGAGGGGCGCAGGGCAGATACGCAGTATTTT
V: TRBV9; D: .; size: .; J: TRBJ2-7; CDR3: CASSVDSERRKQYF; DNA: TGTGCCAGCAGCGTAGATTCCGAGAGGAGGAAACAGTACTTC
V: TRBV6-6; D: .; size: .; J: TRBJ1-5; CDR3: CASSHGGSGQPQHF; DNA: TGTGCCAGCAGCCACGGGGGGAGCGGTCAGCCCCAGCATTTT
V: TRBV5-4; D: .; size: .; J: TRBJ1-2; CDR3: CASSIRDTINYGYTF; DNA: TGTGCCAGCAGCATCCGGGACACCATTAACTATGGCTACACCTTC
V: TRBV7-6; D: .; size: .; J: TRBJ1-1; CDR3: CASSLGIKNTEAFF; DNA: TGTGCCAGCAGCTTAGGCATAAAGAACACTGAAGCTTTCTTT
V: TRBV19; D: .; size: .; J: TRBJ1-5; CDR3: CASRDDSNSNQPQHF; DNA: TGTGCCAGTAGGGACGACAGCAATAGCAATCAGCCCCAGCATTTT
V: TRBV5-5; D: .; size: .; J: TRBJ1-5; CDR3: CASSSGVTNQPQHF; DNA: TGTGCCAGCAGCTCAGGGGTTACCAATCAGCCCCAGCATTTT
V: TRBV3-1/TRBV3-2; D: .; size: .; J: TRBJ2-5; CDR3: CASSQTTEETQYF; DNA: TGTGCCAGCAGCCAAACTACCGAAGAGACCCAGTACTTC
V: TRBV21-1; D: .; size: .; J: TRBJ1-2; CDR3: CASSKVCSRVGQYNYGYTF; DNA: TGTGCCAGCAGCAAAGTATGTAGTAGAGTGGGACAGTATAACTATGGCTACACCTTC
V: TRBV2; D: .; size: .; J: TRBJ1-2; CDR3: CASSEQGIYGYTF; DNA: TGTGCCAGCAGTGAACAGGGCATCTATGGCTACACCTTC
V: TRBV19; D: TRBD1; size: few; J: TRBJ1-4; CDR3: CASSPGTGATNEKLFF; DNA: TGTGCCAGTAGTCCCGGGACAGGAGCAACTAATGAAAAACTGTTTTTT
V: TRBV9; D: TRBD2; size: .; J: TRBJ2-1; CDR3: CASSVGLAGERGNEQFF; DNA: TGTGCCAGCAGCGTAGGGCTAGCGGGAGAGCGGGGGAATGAGCAGTTCTTC
V: TRBV28; D: .; size: .; J: TRBJ2-3; CDR3: CASSFIRQYPDTQYF; DNA: TGTGCCAGCAGTTTTATAAGGCAATATCCAGATACGCAGTATTTT
V: TRBV6-5; D: .; size: .; J: TRBJ1-1; CDR3: CASSYSNRVTEAFF; DNA: TGTGCCAGCAGTTACTCAAATAGGGTGACTGAAGCTTTCTTT
V: TRBV7-9; D: .; size: .; J: TRBJ1-1; CDR3: CASSLAGSDTEAFF; DNA: TGTGCCAGCAGCTTAGCAGGGTCGGATACTGAAGCTTTCTTT
V: TRBV7-2; D: TRBD1; size: .; J: TRBJ1-2; CDR3: CASSLAGDRGRKDGYTF; DNA: TGTGCCAGCAGCTTAGCGGGGGACAGGGGGCGCAAGGATGGCTACACCTTC
V: TRBV27; D: TRBD1; size: .; J: TRBJ1-6; CDR3: CASTRTGRGSPLHF; DNA: TGTGCCAGCACCCGGACAGGACGGGGTTCACCCCTCCACTTT
V: TRBV18; D: .; size: .; J: TRBJ2-4; CDR3: CASSPGAKNIQYF; DNA: TGTGCCAGCTCACCAGGTGCCAAAAACATTCAGTACTTC
V: TRBV5-1; D: TRBD2; size: .; J: TRBJ2-1; CDR3: CASSLIGLAGTDNEQFF; DNA: TGCGCCAGCAGCTTGATAGGACTAGCGGGAACGGACAATGAGCAGTTCTTC
V: TRBV3-1/TRBV3-2; D: .; size: .; J: TRBJ1-1; CDR3: CASSSLDRYTEAFF; DNA: TGTGCCAGCAGCTCTCTGGACAGATACACTGAAGCTTTCTTT
V: TRBV5-1; D: .; size: .; J: TRBJ1-6; CDR3: CASSLDGFSSPLHF; DNA: TGCGCCAGCAGCCTAGACGGCTTTAGCTCACCCCTCCACTTT
V: TRBV5-5; D: .; size: .; J: TRBJ2-7; CDR3: CASSLAREGTYEQYF; DNA: TGTGCCAGCAGCTTGGCTCGGGAAGGTACCTACGAGCAGTACTTC
V: TRBV15; D: .; size: .; J: TRBJ2-7; CDR3: CATSRAQGRGEQYF; DNA: TGTGCCACCAGCAGAGCCCAGGGGAGGGGCGAGCAGTACTTC
V: TRBV7-8; D: .; size: .; J: TRBJ2-4; CDR3: CASSPRVANIQYF; DNA: TGTGCCAGCAGCCCCCGAGTAGCGAACATTCAGTACTTC